The 11 T cell receptor beta chains in this list originate from one sample, sequenced in a study of graft-versus-host responses after intestinal transplantation. Clones were read by immunoSEQ multiplex PCR, and TCRdb kept only the in-frame ones, dropping some. Of about 97,000 clones listed, about nine tenths are singletons. No antigen is known for these receptors. The sequenced sample was unstimulated CD4+ T cells sorted from spleen or lymph node cells, obtained before transplant. The receptor set was obtained from a human donor who was the organ donor for an intestinal transplant.

The chain's CDR3 is CASKSGQAGGELFF. CDR3 DNA: TGTGCCAGCAAATCGGGACAGGCAGGCGGGGAGCTGTTTTTT. V and J are TRBV2 and TRBJ2-2; 8 nucleotides line up with TRBD1. The CDR3 extends over 14 amino acids. Unmatched junction bases numbered 8, after V lost 7 bases and J lost 7 bases. In germline, CDR1 is SNHLY, CDR2 FYNNEI.

The chain carries TRBV5-5 and TRBJ1-2; D remains ambiguous. From germline, CDR1 is SGHKS and CDR2 YYEKEE (reference sequence). The CDR3 contains 12 residues. V was pared by 4 bases and J by 4 bases, with 8 bases between. The CDR3 DNA reads as TGTGCCAGCAGCCTTGCAGTCTATGGCTACACCTTC. Translation gives CASSLAVYGYTF.

The rearrangement links TRBV5-1 to TRBJ2-5, with 9 bases that match TRBD1. TRBJ2-7 explains the end of the DNA better; the J call may be wrong. CDR3 length equals 15 residues. CDR1 and CDR2 (germline): SGHRS, YFSETQ. CDR3 nucleotide sequence: TGCGCCAGCAGCTCCGACAGGGGGTATTCCTACGAGCAGTACTTC. Translating it yields CASSSDRGYSYEQYF.

This chain joins TRBV28 and TRBJ1-5; D not certain. CDR3 length equals 18 residues. Germline-derived CDR1 and CDR2 are MDHEN and SYDVKM. Trimming took 5 bases from V and 3 from J, leaving 23 bases between them. The CDR3 loop is CASSLRRIGVGINQPQHF. The CDR3 nucleotides are TGTGCCAGCAGTCTCCGCCGAATCGGGGTCGGAATCAATCAGCCCCAGCATTTT.

V is TRBV7-2 and J is TRBJ2-4; D uncertain. Germline V CDR1 and CDR2: SGHTA, FQGNSA. The germline V and J ends were trimmed by 4 bases and 3 bases, with 10 bases remaining between them. The CDR3 totals 14 residues. CDR3 region: CASSSGFGKNIQYF. The DNA of the CDR3 is TGTGCCAGCAGCTCCGGGTTCGGCAAAAACATTCAGTACTTC.

The chain carries TRBV19 and TRBJ2-2; TRBD1 is a possible D gene (6 bases). The V and J ends lost 7 bases and 1 base respectively, with 7 bases between them. This CDR3 has 13 residues. The germline CDR1 and CDR2 sequences are LNHDA and SQIVND (reference sequence). The CDR3 sequence is CASMTGNTGELFF. The CDR3 region has the DNA TGTGCCAGTATGACAGGGAACACCGGGGAGCTGTTTTTT.

The chain combines TRBV19 with TRBJ1-2, with TRBD1 as a possible D gene (6 bases). Germline V CDR1 and CDR2: LNHDA, SQIVND (reference sequence). The germline V and J ends were trimmed by 1 base and 7 bases, with 13 bases remaining between them. This CDR3 region has 14 residues. CDR3 loop: CASSIVGRGGGYTF. The DNA of the CDR3 is TGTGCCAGTAGTATAGTCGGCAGGGGCGGTGGCTACACCTTC.

The rearrangement joins TRBV11-2 to TRBJ1-5, with 10 bases identical to TRBD1. After removal of 1 base from V and 7 bases from J, the junction contained 4 bases not matched to a gene. This CDR3 spans 15 amino acids. Germline V lookup: CDR1 SGHAT, CDR2 FQNNGV. CDR3 sequence reads: CASSLGDRGHQPQHF. CDR3 nucleotides: TGTGCCAGCAGCTTAGGGGACAGGGGACACCAGCCCCAGCATTTT.

This clone was counted a single time. CDR3 sequence reads: CASSSQGNTEAFF. CDR3 in DNA: TGTGCCAGCAGTTCACAGGGGAACACTGAAGCTTTCTTT. V is TRBV11-2 and J is TRBJ1-1; D may be TRBD1 (6 bases). Germline CDR1 SGHAT, CDR2 FQNNGV. V lost 6 bases and J 1 base, leaving 9 bases between the germline ends. The CDR3 is 13 amino acids. Filled out from reference TRBV11-2 and TRBJ1-1, the complete variable domain reads EAGVAQSPRYKIIEKRQSVAFWCNPISGHATLYWYQQILGQGPKLLIQFQNNGVVDDSQLPKDRFSAERLKGVDSTLKIQPAKLEDSAVYLCASSSQGNTEAFFGQGTRLTVV.

The chain uses TRBV5-6 and TRBJ2-7; D not certain. V lost 0 bases and J lost 3, with 10 bases in between. From germline, CDR1 is SGHDT and CDR2 YYEEEE. This CDR3 is 14 amino acids long. This CDR3 reads CASSLGDTVYEQYF. The DNA for the CDR3 is TGTGCCAGCAGCTTGGGCGACACGGTCTACGAGCAGTACTTC.

V and J are TRBV18 and TRBJ1-5, with 8 bases identical to TRBD1. This CDR3 region has 16 residues. In germline, CDR1 is KGHSH, CDR2 LQKENI. The ends lost 2 bases at V and 3 bases at J; junction bases unmatched: 6. CDR3 loop: CASSPYGRGPNQPQHF. Written as DNA, the CDR3 is TGTGCCAGCTCACCATACGGCAGGGGGCCCAATCAGCCCCAGCATTTT.